This TCR beta chain originates from a study of CD8 T cells in ankylosing spondylitis. Germline V lookup: CDR1 ENHRY, CDR2 SYGVKD. Trimming removed 10 bases from V and 4 bases from J, with 18 bases in between. CDR3 length: 14 residues. A quantitative 5'-RACE method, one with molecular barcodes, was used to make TCR beta libraries. MiXCR, run by TCRdb on the 5' RACE reads, gives a single entry per CDR3 protein. The sample contains about 220,000 distinct CDR3 sequences, about 6.7% of which appear only once. This clonotype was seen a handful of times. The target antigen is unknown. General observations from the study: Ankylosing spondylitis blood appeared to be characterized by a TCR beta motif of 8 or 9 highly homologous variants. Earlier literature documents some of the motif variants in reactive arthritis synovial fluid and blood. There was reportedly significant enrichment of clones that were disease-linked in matched ankylosing spondylitis synovial fluid. Disease-linked clones proved CD8+ and comparatively uncommon in peripheral blood.

The source of this sequence is a male donor with ankylosing spondylitis. J is TRBJ2-3 and V is TRBV10-3; weak D call: TRBD2 (6 bases). Specimen: blood, either unsorted or a sorted T cell fraction (not recorded which). The chain's CDR3 is CATLDSSGSDTQYF. As DNA, the CDR3 is TGTGCCACCCTTGATTCCAGCGGGTCAGATACGCAGTATTTT.